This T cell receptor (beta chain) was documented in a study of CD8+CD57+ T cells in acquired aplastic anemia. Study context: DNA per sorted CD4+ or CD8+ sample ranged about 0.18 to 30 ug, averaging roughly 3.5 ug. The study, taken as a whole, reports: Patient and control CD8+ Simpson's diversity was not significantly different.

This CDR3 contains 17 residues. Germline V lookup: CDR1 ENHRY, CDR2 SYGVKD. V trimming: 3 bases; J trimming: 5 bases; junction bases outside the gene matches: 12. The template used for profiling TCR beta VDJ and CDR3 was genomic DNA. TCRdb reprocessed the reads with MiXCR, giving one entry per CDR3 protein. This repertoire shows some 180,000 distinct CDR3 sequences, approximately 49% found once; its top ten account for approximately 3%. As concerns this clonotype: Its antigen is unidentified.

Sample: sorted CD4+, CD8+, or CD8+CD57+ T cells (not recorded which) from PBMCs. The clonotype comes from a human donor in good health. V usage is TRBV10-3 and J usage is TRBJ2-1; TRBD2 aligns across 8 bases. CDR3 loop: CAISDPTGGGWNNEQFF. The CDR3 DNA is TGTGCCATCAGTGACCCAACGGGCGGGGGGTGGAACAATGAGCAGTTCTTC.